This passage covers 28 T cell receptor beta chains from one sample sequenced in a study of CD8+CD57+ T cells in acquired aplastic anemia. TCR beta VDJ and CDR3 profiling used genomic DNA as template. TCRdb re-derived calls from the reads in MiXCR, one entry per CDR3 protein. The table includes approximately 150,000 distinct CDR3 sequences, more than 45% detected once. Patients who underwent sequencing had shown CD8+CD57+ cell expansion by flow cytometry. Sequencing was carried out using sorted CD4+, CD8+, or CD8+CD57+ T cells (not recorded which) from PBMCs. These receptors were collected from a human donor with aplastic anemia.

This chain joins TRBV11-2 and TRBJ2-3, with a possible D match to TRBD2 (5 bases). CDR1 and CDR2 from the germline V gene are SGHAT and FQNNGV. The CDR3 covers 15 residues. Trimming removed 0 bases from V and 2 bases from J, with 9 bases in between. The CDR3 spells CASSLEAASTDTQYF. CDR3 DNA sequence: TGTGCCAGCAGCTTAGAAGCGGCGTCCACAGATACGCAGTATTTT.

Comments on this clonotype: An end of the junction does not agree with germline; a read error may underlie this. V and J are TRBV2 and TRBJ1-1; D may be TRBD1 (6 bases). From germline, CDR1 is SNHLY and CDR2 FYNNEI. This CDR3 comprises 14 residues. This CDR3 is CAGSSRTANTEAFF. The CDR3 bases are TGCGCCGGCAGTTCCCGGACAGCGAACACTGAAGCTTTCTTT.

This clonotype has a count of ten or more. V is TRBV20-1 and J is TRBJ2-4; 7 nucleotides match TRBD2. CDR3 length: 15 amino acids. Germline V gene data show CDR1 as DFQATT and CDR2 as SNEGSKA (reference sequence). V lost 1 base and J lost 0; bases outside the gene matches: 3. This chain's CDR3 is CSARVLALAKNIQYF. The CDR3 DNA sequence: TGCAGTGCTAGAGTACTAGCGCTAGCCAAAAACATTCAGTACTTC.

This clonotype was detected ten times or more. V is TRBV11-2 and J is TRBJ1-2; 7 bases fit TRBD1. The CDR3 spans 14 residues. Germline CDR1 SGHAT, CDR2 FQNNGV. Trimming took 5 bases from V and 4 from J; bases not matched to a gene: 7. CDR3 region: CASSPGGRGYGYTF. For the CDR3, the DNA is TGTGCCAGCAGCCCAGGGGGGCGCGGCTATGGCTACACCTTC.

This clonotype has more than one count but fewer than ten. V gene TRBV2 combines with J gene TRBJ2-7, with D unclear. V lost 2 bases and J 5 bases, leaving 13 bases between the germline ends. The CDR3 runs to 14 residues. CDR1 and CDR2 (germline): SNHLY, FYNNEI. CDR3 protein: CASSERPIGNEQYF. The CDR3 DNA reads TGTGCCAGCAGTGAACGTCCCATTGGCAACGAGCAGTACTTC.

The genes are TRBV2 and TRBJ1-6; the D gene is possibly TRBD1 (5 bases). V was clipped by 4 bases and J by 7 bases, with 17 bases between them. Germline loops: CDR1 SNHLY, CDR2 FYNNEI. This CDR3 is built from 16 residues. The CDR3 here is CASSAPPTEYNSPLHF. Written as DNA, the CDR3 is TGTGCCAGCAGTGCCCCCCCGACAGAGTACAATTCACCCCTCCACTTT.

This clonotype was recorded a few times. This chain uses TRBV20-1 with TRBJ2-3; 7 nucleotides match TRBD2. The CDR3 runs 14 residues. J was trimmed by 0 bases and V by 3 bases; bases with no gene match: 3. CDR1 is DFQATT, CDR2 SNEGSKA, per germline (reference sequence). Here the CDR3 DNA reads TGCAGTGCTAGTTGGGAGGGGAGCACAGATACGCAGTATTTT. It translates to CSASWEGSTDTQYF.

This clonotype was picked up a small number of times. The chain uses TRBV25-1 and TRBJ2-3; no clear D. This CDR3 spans 13 amino acids. V lost 5 bases, J lost 0 bases, and 6 bases lay in between. In germline, CDR1 is MGHDK, CDR2 SYGVNS. CDR3 in amino acids: CASSISSTDTQYF. As DNA, the CDR3 is TGTGCCAGCAGTATCTCTAGCACAGATACGCAGTATTTT.

This clonotype was recorded at least ten times. V gene TRBV5-1 combines with J gene TRBJ1-5, with D uncertain. Trimming cost V 4 bases and J 0 bases, with 8 bases left between them. Germline V CDR1 and CDR2: SGHRS, YFSETQ. CDR3 length: 14 amino acids. CDR3 DNA sequence: TGCGCCAGCAGCCCGGGTTATAGCAATCAGCCCCAGCATTTT. This sequence encodes CASSPGYSNQPQHF. The entire variable domain, with the rest obtained from reference TRBV5-1 and TRBJ1-5, is as follows: KAGVTQTPRYLIKTRGQQVTLSCSPISGHRSVSWYQQTPGQGLQFLFEYFSETQRNKGNFPGRFSGRQFSNSRSEMNVSTLELGDSALYLCASSPGYSNQPQHFGDGTRLSIL.

This clonotype has at least ten counts. This sequence joins TRBV7-9 and TRBJ2-3; 10 bases are shared with TRBD2. Germline assignment: CDR1 SEHNR and CDR2 FQNEAQ (reference sequence). With V trimmed by 2 bases and J by 2 bases, 4 bases remained unmatched. This CDR3 has 16 residues. CDR3 residues: CASSLIAGGNTDTQYF. The CDR3, as DNA: TGTGCCAGCAGCTTAATAGCGGGGGGCAACACAGATACGCAGTATTTT.

With regard to this clonotype: This likely comes from a read error, as the CDR3 has no conserved phenylalanine or tryptophan at its end. This sequence joins TRBV7-3 and TRBJ1-2, with 7 bases fitting TRBD1. The CDR3 consists of 13 residues. Germline V gene lookup returns CDR1 SGHTA and CDR2 FQGTGA. CDR3 residues: CASSLTTGEGYTL. In nucleotides, the CDR3 is TGTGCCAGCAGCCTAACTACAGGGGAAGGCTACACCCTC.

The chain employs TRBV19 and TRBJ1-5, with 7 positions matching TRBD1. The CDR3 length is 12 residues. CDR1 and CDR2 from the germline V gene are LNHDA and SQIVND (reference sequence). In nucleotides, the CDR3 is TGTGCAGTAGGACAGGCCATCCAGCCCCAGCATTTT. Its protein is CAVGQAIQPQHF. Together with reference TRBV19 and TRBJ1-5, the CDR3 gives the full variable domain: DGGITQSPKYLFRKEGQNVTLSCEQNLNHDAMYWYRQDPGQGLRLIYYSQIVNDFQKGDIAEGYSVSREKKESFPLTVTSAQKNPTAFYLCAVGQAIQPQHFGDGTRLSIL.

The J gene is TRBJ1-3, the V gene TRBV2; weak D call: TRBD1 (6 bases). V gave up 6 bases and J gave up 4 bases, with 16 bases separating them. This CDR3 is 15 amino acids long. Germline CDR1 and CDR2: SNHLY and FYNNEI. The CDR3 reads CASSPAGTKGNTIYF. As DNA, the CDR3 is TGTGCCAGCAGCCCGGCGGGGACAAAAGGAAACACCATATATTTT.

Regarding this clonotype: A much more abundant neighbour one base away suggests this may be a read error. The CDR3, as DNA: TGTGCCAGCAGCTTGATCAGGGGGAGGGCCGGGGAGCCGTTTTTT. Residues: CASSLIRGRAGEPFF. The chain is built from TRBV5-6 and TRBJ2-2, with D perhaps TRBD1 or TRBD2 (7 bases each). The CDR3 totals 15 residues. Per the germline V gene, CDR1 is SGHDT and CDR2 is YYEEEE.

This clonotype has ten or more counts. The chain couples TRBV7-6 to TRBJ1-5; no definite D call. Trimming cost V 3 bases and J 5 bases, with 5 bases left between them. Germline CDR1 SGHVS, CDR2 FNYEAQ. CDR3 length equals 12 residues. The CDR3 is CASSFPYQPQHF. The CDR3 DNA reads as TGTGCCAGCAGCTTCCCTTATCAGCCCCAGCATTTT.

In the case of this clonotype: An end of the junction does not agree with germline; a read error may underlie this. The J gene is TRBJ2-7, the V gene TRBV30; D unresolved. The germline CDR1 and CDR2 sequences are GTSNPN and SVGIG (reference sequence). The CDR3 extends over 11 amino acids. CDR3 protein: CAWSSSYAQYF. CDR3 in DNA: TGTGCCTGGAGTTCCTCCTACGCGCAGTACTTC.

Comments on this clonotype: A much more abundant neighbour one base away suggests this may be a read error. This sequence joins TRBV5-6 and TRBJ1-6, with 7 bases fitting TRBD1. In germline, CDR1 is SGHDT, CDR2 YYEEEE. The trim removed 0 bases at V and 3 bases at J, leaving 9 bases unmatched. The CDR3 extends over 18 amino acids. CDR3 in DNA: TGTGCCAGCAGCTTGGGACAGGGAAGGGGCTTCTATAATTCACCCCTCCACTTT. As protein: CASSLGQGRGFYNSPLHF.

V usage is TRBV29-1 and J usage is TRBJ1-1, with TRBD1 as a possible D gene (6 bases). V lost 3 bases and J 0 bases, leaving 14 bases between the germline ends. Germline-derived CDR1 and CDR2 are SQVTM and ANQGSEA. CDR3 length: 15 amino acids. In DNA form, the CDR3 reads TGCAGCGTTGAGGTGGGCAGGGGCATGAACACTGAAGCTTTCTTT. It is translated as CSVEVGRGMNTEAFF.

V is TRBV15 and J is TRBJ2-2; TRBD1 might be the D (5 bases). Germline V gene sequence: CDR1 LNHNV, CDR2 YYDKDF (reference sequence). V dropped 2 bases and J dropped 8 bases, with 12 bases sitting between them. The CDR3 runs to 14 residues. The CDR3 DNA sequence: TGTGCCACCAGCAGAAACCAGGGTACTGGGGAGCTGTTTTTT. Its protein is CATSRNQGTGELFF.

This clonotype occurred many times. This chain connects TRBV12-5 to TRBJ1-1; D is uncertain. Per the germline V gene, CDR1 is LGHNT and CDR2 is FRNRAP. V was shortened by 7 bases and J by 4 bases, with 10 bases between the two germline ends. This CDR3 is 12 amino acids long. In nucleotides, the CDR3 is TGTGCTAGTGCCCTCACCGCCACTGAAGCTTTCTTT. This codes for CASALTATEAFF. Full variable domain (outside the CDR3, taken from reference TRBV12-5 and TRBJ1-1): DARVTQTPRHKVTEMGQEVTMRCQPILGHNTVFWYRQTMMQGLELLAYFRNRAPLDDSGMPKDRFSAEMPDATLATLKIQPSEPRDSAVYFCASALTATEAFFGQGTRLTVV.

The V and J genes are TRBV2 and TRBJ2-1; 11 bases fit TRBD2. V shed 6 bases and J 7 bases; nucleotides not matched to a gene: 8. This CDR3 contains 15 residues. CDR1 is SNHLY, CDR2 FYNNEI, per germline. CDR3 nucleotides: TGTGCCAGCAGCATTAGCGGGGGGGCGAGAAATGAGCAGTTCTTC. Translating it yields CASSISGGARNEQFF.

The sample holds many counts of this clonotype. The chain recombines TRBV2 with TRBJ1-4; D is uncertain. CDR3 length: 14 amino acids. CDR1 is SNHLY, CDR2 FYNNEI, per germline. Trimming removed 7 bases from V and 8 bases from J, with 17 bases in between. This CDR3 is CASIPDGSGEKLFF. The DNA of the CDR3 is TGTGCCAGCATCCCCGATGGGTCGGGGGAAAAACTGTTTTTT.

Regarding this clonotype: It may be a read error: a sequence one base away is much more abundant. In nucleotides, the CDR3 is TGTGCCAGCAGTTTCGGGGGAATCAATCAGCCCCGGCATTTT. Translating it yields CASSFGGINQPRHF. J is TRBJ1-5 and V is TRBV12-3 or TRBV12-4, with D possibly TRBD1 on 5 matching bases. CDR3 length: 14 amino acids.

The genes are TRBV7-3 and TRBJ1-5; D is ambiguous. V dropped 2 bases and J dropped 6 bases, with 8 bases sitting between them. The length of the CDR3 is 13 residues. CDR1 is SGHTA and CDR2 is FQGTGA in the germline V gene. The CDR3, as DNA: TGTGCCAGCAGCTTATCTCATAGTCAGCCCCAGCATTTT. It yields the protein CASSLSHSQPQHF.

J is TRBJ1-1 and V is TRBV5-1; TRBD1 matches at 9 bases. V was pared by 2 bases and J by 3 bases, with 2 bases of the junction left unmatched. The CDR3 sequence is 14 residues long. Germline lookup yields CDR1 SGHRS and CDR2 YFSETQ. CDR3 region: CASSFRTGDTEAFF. CDR3 bases: TGCGCCAGCAGCTTTAGGACAGGGGACACTGAAGCTTTCTTT.

This clonotype was observed a few times. The chain carries TRBV24-1 and TRBJ2-7; D is possibly TRBD1 (5 bases). CDR1 and CDR2 from the germline V gene are KGHDR and SFDVKD. V was trimmed by 10 bases and J by 4 bases, leaving 19 bases between them. The length of the CDR3 is 14 residues. This CDR3 reads CATPRTHIGYEQYF. The DNA for the CDR3 is TGTGCCACTCCTCGGACACACATAGGGTACGAGCAGTACTTC.

With regard to this clonotype: This may arise from a read error, as a much more abundant clone is one base away. The gene calls are TRBV3-1 and TRBJ1-1; a weak D match, TRBD1 (5 bases). Looked up from germline, CDR1 is LGHDT and CDR2 is YNNKEL (reference sequence). The CDR3 extends over 13 amino acids. The CDR3 loop reads CASSQGQNTGAFF. Here the CDR3 DNA reads TGTGCCAGCAGCCAAGGACAGAACACTGGAGCTTTCTTT.

This clonotype was seen a single time. The chain joins TRBV6-5 to TRBJ2-7; D may be TRBD1 or TRBD2 (6 bases each). The CDR3 consists of 14 residues. Trimming stripped 0 bases from V and 4 bases from J, with 10 bases between. CDR1 is MNHEY and CDR2 is SVGAGI in the germline V gene. Written as DNA, the CDR3 is TGTGCCAGCAGTTACTCCGGGGGCGGGTACGAGCAGTACTTC. It specifies CASSYSGGGYEQYF.